Listed below are T cell receptor beta chains from one sample, sequenced in a study of regulatory T cells in long-lasting Graves disease. TCRdb re-derived calls from the multiplex PCR reads in MiXCR, one entry per CDR3 protein. Among fewer than 400,000 distinct CDR3 sequences listed, approximately 20% were seen once. The sequences come from peripheral blood mononuclear cells (PBMCs), collected at new diagnosis, from a patient treated with antithyroid drugs. These receptors originate from a female donor with Graves disease. The CDR3 runs from the conserved cysteine through the conserved F or W. The order of the fields is D gene, clone size, J gene, V gene, CDR3 DNA, CDR3 protein. D genes are given only for firm matches. A row's size may be missing; if present it is once, few, many or a size class.

TRBD1 | . | TRBJ1-4 | TRBV7-3 | TGTGCCAGCAGTGAAGAGTGGACAGGGGATGAAAAACTGTTTTTT | CASSEEWTGDEKLFF
. | few | TRBJ1-5 | TRBV2 | TGTGCCAGCATTCTTCGGGGTGGTCAGCCCCAGCATTTT | CASILRGGQPQHF
. | many | TRBJ1-1 | TRBV29-1 | TGCAGCGTTCAAAGGATCACTGAAGCTTTCTTT | CSVQRITEAFF
TRBD2 | . | TRBJ2-7 | TRBV28 | TGTGCCAGCAGGACTAGCGGGACTTCTTACACCTACGAGCAGTACTTC | CASRTSGTSYTYEQYF
. | . | TRBJ2-1 | TRBV4-1 | TGCGCCAGCAGCCAAGTCGGGGGGAGGGGGGAGCAGTTCTTC | CASSQVGGRGEQFF
TRBD1 | many | TRBJ1-1 | TRBV2 | TGTGCCAGCAGTGAGGAGACAGGGGGCCTTGAAGCTTTCTTT | CASSEETGGLEAFF
. | many | TRBJ2-6 | TRBV19 | TGTGCCAGTACCCCATCGGGGGCCAACGTCCTGACTTTC | CASTPSGANVLTF
. | many | TRBJ2-1 | TRBV14 | TGTGCCAGCAGCCAAGAGGGGGTGGAAAACGACAATGAGCAGTTCTTC | CASSQEGVENDNEQFF
. | many | TRBJ1-4 | TRBV28 | TGTGCCAGCAGTTTATATCCCTCAACTAATGAAAAACTGTTTTTT | CASSLYPSTNEKLFF
TRBD1 | many | TRBJ2-7 | TRBV2 | TGTGCCAGCAGTGATCCCGGGACAGCTAACGAGCAGTACTTC | CASSDPGTANEQYF
. | many | TRBJ2-7 | TRBV2 | TGTGCCAGCAGTGAAGGCCTTTCCTACGAGCAGTACTTC | CASSEGLSYEQYF
. | many | TRBJ1-1 | TRBV12-3/TRBV12-4 | TGTGCCAGCAGTTTGGGGGTACTGGGGGGACTGAACACTGAAGCTTTCTTT | CASSLGVLGGLNTEAFF
. | . | TRBJ2-2 | TRBV5-6 | TGTGCCAGCAAGGCTTGGGAACAGAACACCGGGGAGCTGTTTTTT | CASKAWEQNTGELFF
. | . | TRBJ1-6 | TRBV6-1 | TGTGCCAGCAGGAGGGCGGAAAATTCACCCCTCCACTTT | CASRRAENSPLHF
. | . | TRBJ1-4 | TRBV28 | TGTGCCAGCAGTTTAAAGCACAGGCCTAATGAAAAACTGTTTTTT | CASSLKHRPNEKLFF
. | many | TRBJ2-3 | TRBV27 | TGTGCCAGCAGTCGAGAGGGTTTATCCGATACGCAGTATTTT | CASSREGLSDTQYF
. | many | TRBJ1-1 | TRBV13 | TGTGCCAGCAGCTTAGGGACCACGTTTCCAACCAGTTCTGGCTTCTTT | CASSLGTTFPTSSGFF
TRBD2 | . | TRBJ2-7 | TRBV27 | TGTGCCAGCAGTTTAGAGCGAGCGGGAGGGCCGAAGCTCGAGCAGTACTTC | CASSLERAGGPKLEQYF
TRBD1 | many | TRBJ1-2 | TRBV6-2/TRBV6-3 | TGTGCCAGCGAGGACAGGGTGAAGCATGGCTACACCTTC | CASEDRVKHGYTF
TRBD1 | many | TRBJ2-7 | TRBV6-1 | TGTGCCAGCAAACGGACAGGGGTTGGCCTCTACGAGCAGTACTTC | CASKRTGVGLYEQYF
TRBD1 | few | TRBJ2-2 | TRBV28 | TGTGCCAGCAGTCTGCCGAGCGGATGGACAGGCCCCGGGGAGCTGTTTTTT | CASSLPSGWTGPGELFF
TRBD2 | many | TRBJ2-3 | TRBV28 | TGTGCCAGCAGTTCCGTTCGGCGGGAGGGCACAGATACGCAGTATTTT | CASSSVRREGTDTQYF
. | many | TRBJ1-2 | TRBV6-5 | TGTGCCAGCAGTTACACGGATGGCTACACCTTC | CASSYTDGYTF
TRBD1 | many | TRBJ2-7 | TRBV12-3/TRBV12-4 | TGTGCCAGCAGCTCAACAGGGGACGGCTCCTACGAGCAGTACTTC | CASSSTGDGSYEQYF
. | many | TRBJ1-5 | TRBV9 | TGTGCCAGCAGCGTAGTGTGTATGAGCAATCAGCCCCAGCATTTT | CASSVVCMSNQPQHF
TRBD1 | . | TRBJ2-7 | TRBV7-2 | TGTGCCAGCAGAAGAACCGGGACAGGCATCTACGAGCAGTACTTC | CASRRTGTGIYEQYF
TRBD1 | many | TRBJ2-7 | TRBV7-8 | TGTGCCAGCAGCTTAGCTTTTGACAGGGTCTACGAGCAGTACTTC | CASSLAFDRVYEQYF
TRBD2 | . | TRBJ2-1 | TRBV2 | TGTGCCAGCATTGTGGGACTAGCGGGAGGGCAAGCCTACAATGAGCAGTTCTTC | CASIVGLAGGQAYNEQFF
TRBD2 | many | TRBJ2-3 | TRBV6-1 | TGTGCCAGCAGTGAAACTAGACTAGCGGGCACAGATACGCAGTATTTT | CASSETRLAGTDTQYF
. | many | TRBJ1-3 | TRBV20-1 | TGCAGTGCTATACCCCTCACGTCTAGCTCTGGAAACACCATATATTTT | CSAIPLTSSSGNTIYF
. | many | TRBJ1-5 | TRBV28 | TGTGCCAGCAGGCCCCCAAATCAGCCCCAGCATTTT | CASRPPNQPQHF
TRBD1 | many | TRBJ1-6 | TRBV10-3 | TGTGCCATCAGGGGGACAGTCCCATCTAATTCACCCCTCCACTTT | CAIRGTVPSNSPLHF
. | many | TRBJ2-5 | TRBV24-1 | TGTGCCACCAGTGATTTGAATGGGGAGAAGGGGACCCAGTACTTC | CATSDLNGEKGTQYF
TRBD1 | . | TRBJ1-6 | TRBV2 | TGTGCCAGCAGCACGGACAGGGCCGGTTCACCCCTCCACTTT | CASSTDRAGSPLHF
. | many | TRBJ2-1 | TRBV7-3 | TGTGCCAGCAGCTTATTAGGGGCTTCTGAGCAGTTCTTC | CASSLLGASEQFF
. | many | TRBJ2-3 | TRBV7-9 | TGTGCCAGCAGACTTGGCGGGGGCACAGATACGCAGTATTTT | CASRLGGGTDTQYF
. | few | TRBJ1-3 | TRBV20-1 | TGCAGTGCTAGACCCCCGGGCACTGGAAACACCATATATTTT | CSARPPGTGNTIYF
. | . | TRBJ2-5 | TRBV28 | TGTGCCAGCCAACTTCCGGGGGTCCAAGAGACCCAGTACTTC | CASQLPGVQETQYF
. | . | TRBJ1-1 | TRBV7-9 | TGTGCCAGCAAAAAAAACACTGAAGCTTTCTTT | CASKKNTEAFF
TRBD1 | . | TRBJ1-3 | TRBV20-1 | TGCAGTGCCCCTAGACAGGGGCAAAACACCGTATATTTT | CSAPRQGQNTVYF
TRBD2 | few | TRBJ2-1 | TRBV10-1 | TGCGCCAGCAAGGGGACTAGCTCTTCCAATGAGCAGTTCTTC | CASKGTSSSNEQFF
TRBD1 | few | TRBJ1-1 | TRBV30 | TGTGCCTGGATTGGACAACAGGGGACTGAAGCTTTCTTT | CAWIGQQGTEAFF
. | few | TRBJ2-2 | TRBV30 | TGTGCCTGGAGTGTCGGCAGAGAAGTGAACACCGGGGAGCTGTTTTTT | CAWSVGREVNTGELFF
TRBD2 | many | TRBJ2-2 | TRBV12-5 | TGTGCTAGTGGTTTGGTACGTCTAGCGGGATACACCGGGGAGCTGTTTTTT | CASGLVRLAGYTGELFF
. | many | TRBJ2-5 | TRBV24-1 | TGTGCCACCAGTACCTCCCGAGGGGAGGAAGAGACCCAGTACTTC | CATSTSRGEEETQYF
TRBD2 | many | TRBJ2-1 | TRBV5-1 | TGCGCCAGCAGTTCAGCGGGAGGGCTTAATGAGCAGTTCTTC | CASSSAGGLNEQFF
TRBD2 | many | TRBJ2-5 | TRBV7-8 | TGTGCCAGCAGCCTAAGACTAGCGGGAGCTTCGGGGGAGACCCAGTACTTC | CASSLRLAGASGETQYF
. | many | TRBJ2-5 | TRBV12-3/TRBV12-4 | TGTGCCAGCAGGGGGGGCGGGACCCAGTACTTC | CASRGGGTQYF
. | . | TRBJ1-1 | TRBV6-4 | TGTGCCAGCAGACGGACAGAGGGTACTGAAGCTTTCTTT | CASRRTEGTEAFF
. | many | TRBJ2-2 | TRBV9 | TGTGCCAGCAGCGGACAGGCGAACACCGGGGAGCTGTTTTTT | CASSGQANTGELFF